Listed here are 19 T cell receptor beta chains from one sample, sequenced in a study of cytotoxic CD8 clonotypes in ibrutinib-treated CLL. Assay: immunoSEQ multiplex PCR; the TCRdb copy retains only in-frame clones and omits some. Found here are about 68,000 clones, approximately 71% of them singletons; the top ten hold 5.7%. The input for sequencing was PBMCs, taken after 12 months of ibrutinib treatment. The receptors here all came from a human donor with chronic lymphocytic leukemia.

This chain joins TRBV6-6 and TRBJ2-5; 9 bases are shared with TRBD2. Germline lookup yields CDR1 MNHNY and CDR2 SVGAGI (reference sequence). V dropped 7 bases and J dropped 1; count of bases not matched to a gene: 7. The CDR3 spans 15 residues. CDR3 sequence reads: CASKAAGGIQETQYF. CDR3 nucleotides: TGTGCCAGCAAAGCAGCGGGGGGCATCCAAGAGACCCAGTACTTC.

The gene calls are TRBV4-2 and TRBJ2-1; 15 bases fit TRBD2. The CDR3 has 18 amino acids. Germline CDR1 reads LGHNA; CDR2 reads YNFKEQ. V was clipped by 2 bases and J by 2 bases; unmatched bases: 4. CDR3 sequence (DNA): TGTGCCAGCAGCCAACGGACTAGCGGGGGGGGTGCCTACAATGAGCAGTTCTTC. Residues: CASSQRTSGGGAYNEQFF.

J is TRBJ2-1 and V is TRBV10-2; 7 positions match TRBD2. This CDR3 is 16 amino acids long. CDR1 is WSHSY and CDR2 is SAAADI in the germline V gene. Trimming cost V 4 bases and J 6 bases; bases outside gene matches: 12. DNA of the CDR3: TGCGCCAGCAGTGCCGAGTGGCGGGGGTTCTCCAATGAGCAGTTCTTC. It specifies CASSAEWRGFSNEQFF.

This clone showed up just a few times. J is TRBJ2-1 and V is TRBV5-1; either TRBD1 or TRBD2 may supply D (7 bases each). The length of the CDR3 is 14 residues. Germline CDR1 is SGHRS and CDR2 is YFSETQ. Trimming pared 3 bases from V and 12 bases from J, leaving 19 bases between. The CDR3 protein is CASSSGGDRSTQFF. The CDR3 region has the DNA TGCGCCAGCAGCTCTGGGGGGGACAGATCGACGCAGTTCTTC.

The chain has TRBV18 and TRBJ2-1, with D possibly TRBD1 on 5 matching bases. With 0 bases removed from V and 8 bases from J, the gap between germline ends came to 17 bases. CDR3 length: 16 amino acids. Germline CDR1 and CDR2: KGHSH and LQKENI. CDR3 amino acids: CASSPPSPGWGDEQFF. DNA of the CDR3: TGTGCCAGCTCACCACCTTCGCCAGGGTGGGGTGATGAGCAGTTCTTC. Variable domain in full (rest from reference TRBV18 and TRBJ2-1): NAGVMQNPRHLVRRRGQEARLRCSPMKGHSHVYWYRQLPEEGLKFMVYLQKENIIDESGMPKERFSAEFPKEGPSILRIQQVVRGDSAAYFCASSPPSPGWGDEQFFGPGTRLTVL.

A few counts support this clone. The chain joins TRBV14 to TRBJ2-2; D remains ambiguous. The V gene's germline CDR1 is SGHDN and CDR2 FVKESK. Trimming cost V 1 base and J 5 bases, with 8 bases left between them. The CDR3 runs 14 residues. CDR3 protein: CASSQVSGTGELFF. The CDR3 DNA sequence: TGTGCCAGCAGCCAAGTCAGTGGTACCGGGGAGCTGTTTTTT.

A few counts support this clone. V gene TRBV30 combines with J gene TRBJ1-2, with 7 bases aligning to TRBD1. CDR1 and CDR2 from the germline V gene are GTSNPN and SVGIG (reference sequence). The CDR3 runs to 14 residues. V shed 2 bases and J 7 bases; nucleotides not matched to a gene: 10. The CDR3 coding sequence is TGTGCCTGGAGTACAACAGGGGTAGGCGGTGGCTACACCTTC. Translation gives CAWSTTGVGGGYTF.

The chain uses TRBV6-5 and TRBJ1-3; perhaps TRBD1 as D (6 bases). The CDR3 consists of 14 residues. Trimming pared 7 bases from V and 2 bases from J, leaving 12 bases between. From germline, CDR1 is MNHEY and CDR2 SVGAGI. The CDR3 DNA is TGTGCCAGCACCCCAGGGGTTGCTGGAAACACCATATATTTT. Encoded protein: CASTPGVAGNTIYF.

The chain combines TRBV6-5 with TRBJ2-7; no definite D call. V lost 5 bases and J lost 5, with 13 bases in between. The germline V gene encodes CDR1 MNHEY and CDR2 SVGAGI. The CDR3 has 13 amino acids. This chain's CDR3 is CASSRTRRDEQYF. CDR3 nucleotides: TGTGCCAGCAGTAGGACCAGAAGGGACGAGCAGTACTTC.

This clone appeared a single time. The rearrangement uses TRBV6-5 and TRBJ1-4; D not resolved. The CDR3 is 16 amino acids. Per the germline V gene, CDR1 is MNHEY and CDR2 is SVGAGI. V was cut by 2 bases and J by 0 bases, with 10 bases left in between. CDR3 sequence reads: CASSYGPIATNEKLFF. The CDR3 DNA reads TGTGCCAGCAGTTACGGGCCGATTGCAACTAATGAAAAACTGTTTTTT.

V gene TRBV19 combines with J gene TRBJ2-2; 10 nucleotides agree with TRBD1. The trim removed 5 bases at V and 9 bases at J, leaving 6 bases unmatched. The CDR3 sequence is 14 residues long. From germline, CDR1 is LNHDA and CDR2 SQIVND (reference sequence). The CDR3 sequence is CASSVTGGRRELFF. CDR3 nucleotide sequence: TGTGCCAGTAGTGTGACAGGGGGCAGGAGGGAGCTGTTTTTT.

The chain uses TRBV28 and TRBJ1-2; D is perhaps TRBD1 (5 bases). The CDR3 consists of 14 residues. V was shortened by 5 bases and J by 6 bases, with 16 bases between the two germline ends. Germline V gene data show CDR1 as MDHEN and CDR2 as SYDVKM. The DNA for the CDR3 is TGTGCCAGCAGTCCCGGAGACTCGGGGCATGGCTACACCTTC. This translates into CASSPGDSGHGYTF.

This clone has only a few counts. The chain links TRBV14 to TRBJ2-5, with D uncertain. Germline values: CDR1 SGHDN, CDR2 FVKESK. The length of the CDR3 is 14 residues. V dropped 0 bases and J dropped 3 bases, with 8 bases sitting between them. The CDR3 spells CASSQDWSKETQYF. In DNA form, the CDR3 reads TGTGCCAGCAGCCAAGATTGGTCCAAAGAGACCCAGTACTTC.

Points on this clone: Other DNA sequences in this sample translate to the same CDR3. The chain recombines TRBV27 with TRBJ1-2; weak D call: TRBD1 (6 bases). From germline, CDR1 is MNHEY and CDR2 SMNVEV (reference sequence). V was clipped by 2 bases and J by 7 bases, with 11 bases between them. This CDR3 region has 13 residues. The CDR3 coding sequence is TGTGCCAGCAGTTTAAGCAGGGGCGTTGGCTACACCTTC. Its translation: CASSLSRGVGYTF.

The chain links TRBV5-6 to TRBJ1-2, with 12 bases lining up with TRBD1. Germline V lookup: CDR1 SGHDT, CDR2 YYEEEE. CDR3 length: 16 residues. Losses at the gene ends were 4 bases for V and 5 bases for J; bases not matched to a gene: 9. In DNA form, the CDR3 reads TGTGCCAGCAGCCCCGGGACAGGGGGCGCGGGGTATGGCTACACCTTC. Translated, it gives CASSPGTGGAGYGYTF.

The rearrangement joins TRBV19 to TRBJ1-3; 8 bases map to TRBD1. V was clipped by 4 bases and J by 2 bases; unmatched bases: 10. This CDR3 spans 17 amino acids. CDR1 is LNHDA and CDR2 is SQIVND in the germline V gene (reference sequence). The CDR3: CASSRRSGTGAGNTIYF. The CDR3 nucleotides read TGTGCCAGTAGTAGGCGATCCGGGACAGGAGCTGGAAACACCATATATTTT.

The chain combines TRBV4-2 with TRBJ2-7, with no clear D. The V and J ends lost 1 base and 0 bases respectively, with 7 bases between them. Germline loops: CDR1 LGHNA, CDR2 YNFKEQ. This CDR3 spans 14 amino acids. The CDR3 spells CASSQVGSSYEQYF. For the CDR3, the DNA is TGTGCCAGCAGCCAAGTTGGAAGCTCCTACGAGCAGTACTTC.

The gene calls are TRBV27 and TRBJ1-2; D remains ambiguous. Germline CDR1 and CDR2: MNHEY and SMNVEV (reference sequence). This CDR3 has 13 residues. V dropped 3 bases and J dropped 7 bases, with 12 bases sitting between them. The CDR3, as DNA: TGTGCCAGCAGTTTCCAGGACTATCGTGGCTACACCTTC. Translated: CASSFQDYRGYTF.

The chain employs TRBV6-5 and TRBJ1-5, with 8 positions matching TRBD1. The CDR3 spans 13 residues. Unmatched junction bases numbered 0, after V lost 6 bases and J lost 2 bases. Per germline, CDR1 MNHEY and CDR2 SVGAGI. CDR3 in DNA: TGTGCCAGCAGGGACAGGGGCAATCAGCCCCAGCATTTT. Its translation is CASRDRGNQPQHF.